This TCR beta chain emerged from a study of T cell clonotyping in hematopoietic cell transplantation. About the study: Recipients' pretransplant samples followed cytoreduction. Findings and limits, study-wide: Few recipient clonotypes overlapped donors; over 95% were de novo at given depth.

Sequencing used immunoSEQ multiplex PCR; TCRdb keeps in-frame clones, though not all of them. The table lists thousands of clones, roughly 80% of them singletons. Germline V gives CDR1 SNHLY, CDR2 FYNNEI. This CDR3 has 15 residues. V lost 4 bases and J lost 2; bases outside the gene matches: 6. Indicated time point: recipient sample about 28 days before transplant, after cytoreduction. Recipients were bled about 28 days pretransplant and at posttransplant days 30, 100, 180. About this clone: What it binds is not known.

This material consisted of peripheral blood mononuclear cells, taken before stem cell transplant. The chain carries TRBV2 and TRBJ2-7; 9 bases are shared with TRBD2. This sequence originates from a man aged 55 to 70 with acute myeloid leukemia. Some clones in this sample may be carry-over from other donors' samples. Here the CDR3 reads CASSGRTSVTYEQYF. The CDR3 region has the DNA TGTGCCAGCAGTGGTCGGACTAGCGTAACCTACGAGCAGTACTTC.